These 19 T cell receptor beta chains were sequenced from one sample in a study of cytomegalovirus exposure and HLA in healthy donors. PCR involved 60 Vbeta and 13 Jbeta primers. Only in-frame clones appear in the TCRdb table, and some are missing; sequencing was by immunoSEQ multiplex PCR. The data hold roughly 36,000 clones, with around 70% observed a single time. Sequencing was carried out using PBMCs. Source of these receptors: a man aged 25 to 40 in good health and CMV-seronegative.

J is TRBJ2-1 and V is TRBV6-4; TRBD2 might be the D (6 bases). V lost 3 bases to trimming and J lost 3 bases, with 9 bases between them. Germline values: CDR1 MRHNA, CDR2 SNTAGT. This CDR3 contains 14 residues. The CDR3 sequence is CASSERGDYNEQFF. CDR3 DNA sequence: TGTGCCAGCAGTGAACGCGGGGACTACAATGAGCAGTTCTTC.

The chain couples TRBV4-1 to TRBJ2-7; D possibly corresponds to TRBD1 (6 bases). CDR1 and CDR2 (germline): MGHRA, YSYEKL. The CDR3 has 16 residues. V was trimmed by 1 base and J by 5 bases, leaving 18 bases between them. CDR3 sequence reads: CASSQVGTKRDHEQYF. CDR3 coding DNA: TGCGCCAGCAGCCAAGTCGGGACAAAAAGAGACCACGAGCAGTACTTC.

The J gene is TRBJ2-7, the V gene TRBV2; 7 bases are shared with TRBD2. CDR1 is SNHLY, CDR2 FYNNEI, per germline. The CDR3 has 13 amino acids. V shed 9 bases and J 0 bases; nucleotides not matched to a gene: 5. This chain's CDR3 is CARGRGSSYEQYF. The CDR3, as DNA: TGTGCCAGGGGGAGGGGAAGCTCCTACGAGCAGTACTTC. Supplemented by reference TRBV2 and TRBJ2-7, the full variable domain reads EPEVTQTPSHQVTQMGQEVILRCVPISNHLYFYWYRQILGQKVEFLVSFYNNEISEKSEIFDDQFSVERPDGSNFTLKIRSTKLEDSAMYFCARGRGSSYEQYFGPGTRLTVT.

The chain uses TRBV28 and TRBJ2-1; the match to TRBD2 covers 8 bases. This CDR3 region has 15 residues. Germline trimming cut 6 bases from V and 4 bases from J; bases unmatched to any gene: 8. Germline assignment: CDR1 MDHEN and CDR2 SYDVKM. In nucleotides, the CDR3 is TGTGCCAGCAGCCCTCCGGGACTAGGGTACAATGAGCAGTTCTTC. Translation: CASSPPGLGYNEQFF.

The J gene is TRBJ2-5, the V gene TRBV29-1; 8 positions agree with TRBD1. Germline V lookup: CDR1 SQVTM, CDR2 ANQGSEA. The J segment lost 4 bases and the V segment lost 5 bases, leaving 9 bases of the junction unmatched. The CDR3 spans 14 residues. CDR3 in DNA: TGCAGCGTTCCACAGGGGGGCCAGGCAGAGACCCAGTACTTC. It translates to CSVPQGGQAETQYF.

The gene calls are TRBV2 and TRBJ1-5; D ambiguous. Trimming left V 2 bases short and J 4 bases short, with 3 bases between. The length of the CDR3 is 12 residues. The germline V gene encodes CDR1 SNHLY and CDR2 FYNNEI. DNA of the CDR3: TGTGCCAGCAGTGAACCAAATCAGCCCCAGCATTTT. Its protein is CASSEPNQPQHF.

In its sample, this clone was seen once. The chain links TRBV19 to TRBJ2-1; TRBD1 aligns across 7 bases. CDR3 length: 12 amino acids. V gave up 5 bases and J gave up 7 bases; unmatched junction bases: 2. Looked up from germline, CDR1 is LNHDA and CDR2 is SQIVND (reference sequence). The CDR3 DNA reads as TGTGCCAGTAGTGTACAGGGGAATGAGCAGTTCTTC. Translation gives CASSVQGNEQFF.

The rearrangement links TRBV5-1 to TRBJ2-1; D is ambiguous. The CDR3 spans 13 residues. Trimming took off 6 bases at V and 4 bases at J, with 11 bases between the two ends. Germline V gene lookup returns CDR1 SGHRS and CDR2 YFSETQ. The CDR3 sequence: CASKTGRYNEQFF. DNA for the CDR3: TGCGCCAGCAAAACGGGTCGTTACAATGAGCAGTTCTTC.

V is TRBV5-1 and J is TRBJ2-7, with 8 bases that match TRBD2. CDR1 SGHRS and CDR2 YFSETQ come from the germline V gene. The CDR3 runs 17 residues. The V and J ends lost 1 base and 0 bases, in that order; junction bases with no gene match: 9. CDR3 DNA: TGCGCCAGCAGCTTGTCAGCGGGGGTAGCGGGCTCCTACGAGCAGTACTTC. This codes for CASSLSAGVAGSYEQYF. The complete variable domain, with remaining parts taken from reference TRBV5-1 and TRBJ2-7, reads KAGVTQTPRYLIKTRGQQVTLSCSPISGHRSVSWYQQTPGQGLQFLFEYFSETQRNKGNFPGRFSGRQFSNSRSEMNVSTLELGDSALYLCASSLSAGVAGSYEQYFGPGTRLTVT.

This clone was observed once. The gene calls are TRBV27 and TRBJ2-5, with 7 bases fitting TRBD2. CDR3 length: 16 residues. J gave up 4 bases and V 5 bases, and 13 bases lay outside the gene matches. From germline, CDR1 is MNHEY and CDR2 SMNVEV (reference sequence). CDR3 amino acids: CASSPTLGGSVETQYF. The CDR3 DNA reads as TGTGCCAGCAGTCCGACCTTGGGGGGGTCAGTAGAGACCCAGTACTTC.

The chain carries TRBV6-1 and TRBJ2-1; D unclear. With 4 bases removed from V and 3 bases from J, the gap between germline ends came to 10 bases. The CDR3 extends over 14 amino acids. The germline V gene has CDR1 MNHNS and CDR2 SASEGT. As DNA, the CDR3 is TGTGCCAGCAGTGCCCCCCCCCTCTACAATGAGCAGTTCTTC. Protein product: CASSAPPLYNEQFF.

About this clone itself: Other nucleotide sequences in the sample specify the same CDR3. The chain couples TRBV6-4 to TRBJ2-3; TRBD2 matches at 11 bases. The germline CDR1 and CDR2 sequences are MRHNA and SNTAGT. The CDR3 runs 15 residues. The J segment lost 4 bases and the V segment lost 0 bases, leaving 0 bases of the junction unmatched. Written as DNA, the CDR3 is TGTGCCAGCAGTGACTCTAGCGGGGGGGCAGATACGCAGTATTTT. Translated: CASSDSSGGADTQYF.

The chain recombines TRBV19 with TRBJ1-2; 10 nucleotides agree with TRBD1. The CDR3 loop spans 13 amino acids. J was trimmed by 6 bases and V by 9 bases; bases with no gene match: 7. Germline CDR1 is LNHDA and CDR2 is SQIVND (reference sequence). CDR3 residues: CASTRGQGNGYTF. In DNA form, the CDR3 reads TGTGCCAGCACGCGGGGACAGGGGAATGGCTACACCTTC.

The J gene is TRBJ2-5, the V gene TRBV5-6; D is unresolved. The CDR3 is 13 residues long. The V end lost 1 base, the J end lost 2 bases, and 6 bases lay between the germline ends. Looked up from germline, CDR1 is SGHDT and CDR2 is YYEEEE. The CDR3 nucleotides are TGTGCCAGCAGCTTGACAGAACAAGAGACCCAGTACTTC. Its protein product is CASSLTEQETQYF.

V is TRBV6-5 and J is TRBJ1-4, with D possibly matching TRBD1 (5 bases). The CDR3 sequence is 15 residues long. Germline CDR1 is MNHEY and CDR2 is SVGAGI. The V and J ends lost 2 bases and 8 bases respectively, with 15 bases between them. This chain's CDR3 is CASSYGGQGSEKLFF. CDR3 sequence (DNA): TGTGCCAGCAGTTACGGTGGGCAGGGAAGCGAAAAACTGTTTTTT.

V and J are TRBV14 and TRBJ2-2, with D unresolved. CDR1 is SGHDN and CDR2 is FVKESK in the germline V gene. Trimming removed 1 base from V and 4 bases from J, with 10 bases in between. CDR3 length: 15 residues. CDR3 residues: CASSQGYSSTGELFF. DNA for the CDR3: TGTGCCAGCAGCCAAGGGTATTCCAGCACCGGGGAGCTGTTTTTT.

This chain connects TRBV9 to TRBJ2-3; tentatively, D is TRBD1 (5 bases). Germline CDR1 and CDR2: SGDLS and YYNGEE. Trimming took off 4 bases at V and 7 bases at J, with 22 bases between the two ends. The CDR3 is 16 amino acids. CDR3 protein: CASSPFRDRSHHTQYF. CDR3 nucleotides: TGTGCCAGCAGCCCCTTCCGAGACAGAAGCCATCATACGCAGTATTTT.

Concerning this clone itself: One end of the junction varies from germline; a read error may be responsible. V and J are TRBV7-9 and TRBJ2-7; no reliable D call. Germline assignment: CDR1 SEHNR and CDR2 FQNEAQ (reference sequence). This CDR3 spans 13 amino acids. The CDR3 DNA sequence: TGTGCCAGCAGTTTAGAGACTGTCCACGAGCAGTACTTC. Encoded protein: CASSLETVHEQYF.

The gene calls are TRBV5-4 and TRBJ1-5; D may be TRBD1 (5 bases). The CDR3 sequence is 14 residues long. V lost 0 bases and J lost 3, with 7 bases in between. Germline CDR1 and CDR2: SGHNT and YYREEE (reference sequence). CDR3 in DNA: TGTGCCAGCAGCTTGGAGGGGATCAATCAGCCCCAGCATTTT. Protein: CASSLEGINQPQHF. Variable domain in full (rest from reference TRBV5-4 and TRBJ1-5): ETGVTQSPTHLIKTRGQQVTLRCSSQSGHNTVSWYQQALGQGPQFIFQYYREEENGRGNFPPRFSGLQFPNYSSELNVNALELDDSALYLCASSLEGINQPQHFGDGTRLSIL.